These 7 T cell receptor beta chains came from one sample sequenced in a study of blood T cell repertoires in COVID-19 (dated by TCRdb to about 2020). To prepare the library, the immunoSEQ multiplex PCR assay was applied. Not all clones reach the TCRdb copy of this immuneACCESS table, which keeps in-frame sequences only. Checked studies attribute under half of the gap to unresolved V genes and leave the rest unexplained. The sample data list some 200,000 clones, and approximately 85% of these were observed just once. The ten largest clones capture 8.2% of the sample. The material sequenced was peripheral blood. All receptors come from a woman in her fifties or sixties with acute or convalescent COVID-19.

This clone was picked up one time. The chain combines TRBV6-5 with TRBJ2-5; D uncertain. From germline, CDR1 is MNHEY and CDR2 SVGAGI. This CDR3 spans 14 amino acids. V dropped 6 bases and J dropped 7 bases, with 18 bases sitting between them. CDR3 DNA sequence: TGTGCCAGCAGCTTCTCCGACTCCCCCCGGACCCAGTACTTC. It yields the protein CASSFSDSPRTQYF.

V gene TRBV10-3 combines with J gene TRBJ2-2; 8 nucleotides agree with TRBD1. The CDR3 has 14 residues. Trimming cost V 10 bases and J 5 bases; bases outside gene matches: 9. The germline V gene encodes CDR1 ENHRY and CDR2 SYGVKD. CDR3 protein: CATRGQGTTGELFF. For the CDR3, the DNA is TGTGCCACCCGCGGACAGGGTACGACCGGGGAGCTGTTTTTT.

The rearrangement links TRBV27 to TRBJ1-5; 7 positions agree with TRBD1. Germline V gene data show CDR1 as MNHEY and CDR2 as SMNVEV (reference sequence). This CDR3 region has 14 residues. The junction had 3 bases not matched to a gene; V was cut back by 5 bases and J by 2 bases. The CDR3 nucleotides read TGTGCCAGCAGTCGGCAGGGGGGCAATCAGCCCCAGCATTTT. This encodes CASSRQGGNQPQHF.

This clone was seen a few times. The CDR3 sequence is CASSMGLAGADTQYF. As DNA, the CDR3 is TGTGCCAGTAGTATGGGACTAGCGGGAGCAGATACGCAGTATTTT. The V and J genes are TRBV19 and TRBJ2-3, with TRBD2 matching over 14 bases. Germline CDR1 and CDR2: LNHDA and SQIVND (reference sequence). The CDR3 runs 15 residues. Trimming cost V 3 bases and J 4 bases; bases outside gene matches: 0. Based on the CDR3 plus reference TRBV19 and TRBJ2-3, the full variable domain is DGGITQSPKYLFRKEGQNVTLSCEQNLNHDAMYWYRQDPGQGLRLIYYSQIVNDFQKGDIAEGYSVSREKKESFPLTVTSAQKNPTAFYLCASSMGLAGADTQYFGPGTRLTVL.

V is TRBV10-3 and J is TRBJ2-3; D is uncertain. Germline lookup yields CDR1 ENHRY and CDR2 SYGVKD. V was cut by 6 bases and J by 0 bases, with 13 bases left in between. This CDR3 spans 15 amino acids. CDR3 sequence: CAISVQSLSTDTQYF. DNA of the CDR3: TGTGCCATCAGCGTGCAATCACTTAGCACAGATACGCAGTATTTT.

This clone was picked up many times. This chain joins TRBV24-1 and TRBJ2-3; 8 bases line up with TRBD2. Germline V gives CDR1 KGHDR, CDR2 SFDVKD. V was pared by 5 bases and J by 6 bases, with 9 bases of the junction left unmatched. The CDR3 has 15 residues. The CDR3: CATSAAGGLTDTQYF. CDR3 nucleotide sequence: TGTGCCACCAGTGCTGCGGGAGGCCTCACTGATACGCAGTATTTT.

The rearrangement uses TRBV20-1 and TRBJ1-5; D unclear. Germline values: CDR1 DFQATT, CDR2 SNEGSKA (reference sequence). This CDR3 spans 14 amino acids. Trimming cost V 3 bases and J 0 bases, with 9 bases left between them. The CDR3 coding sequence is TGCAGTGCTAGTCTCCCCCTTAGCAATCAGCCCCAGCATTTT. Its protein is CSASLPLSNQPQHF.